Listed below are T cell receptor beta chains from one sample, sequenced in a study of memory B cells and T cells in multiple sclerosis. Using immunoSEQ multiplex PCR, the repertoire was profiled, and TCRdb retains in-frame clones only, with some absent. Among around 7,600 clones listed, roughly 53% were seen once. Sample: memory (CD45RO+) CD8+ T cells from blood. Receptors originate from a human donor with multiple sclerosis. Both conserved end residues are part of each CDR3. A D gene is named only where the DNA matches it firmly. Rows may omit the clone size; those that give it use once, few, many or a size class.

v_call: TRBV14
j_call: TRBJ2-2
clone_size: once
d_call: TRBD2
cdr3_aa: CASSQERRRIAGEDTGELFF
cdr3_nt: TGTGCCAGCAGCCAAGAGAGAAGAAGGATCGCGGGAGAGGACACCGGGGAGCTGTTTTTT

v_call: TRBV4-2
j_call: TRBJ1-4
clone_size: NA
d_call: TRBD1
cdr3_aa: CASTPGGDNEKLFF
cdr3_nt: TGTGCCAGCACTCCAGGGGGCGATAATGAAAAACTGTTTTTT

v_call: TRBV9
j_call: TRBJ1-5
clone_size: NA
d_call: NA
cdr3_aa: CASSAPGTNQPQHF
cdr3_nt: TGTGCCAGCAGCGCTCCGGGAACAAATCAGCCCCAGCATTTT

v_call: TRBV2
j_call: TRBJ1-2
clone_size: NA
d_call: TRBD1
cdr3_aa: CASSEALRDRGLGYTF
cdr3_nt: TGTGCCAGCAGTGAAGCGCTTCGGGACAGGGGGCTTGGCTACACCTTC

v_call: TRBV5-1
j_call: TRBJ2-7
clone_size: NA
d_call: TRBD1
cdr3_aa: CASSLDRGLEQYF
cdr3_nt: TGCGCCAGCAGCTTGGACAGGGGGCTCGAGCAGTACTTC

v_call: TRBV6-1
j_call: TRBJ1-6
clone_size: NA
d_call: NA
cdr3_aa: CASSDRDNSPLHF
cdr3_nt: TGTGCCAGCAGTGACAGGGATAATTCACCCCTCCACTTT

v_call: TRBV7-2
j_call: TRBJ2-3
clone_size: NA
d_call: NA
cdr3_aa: CASSRDDTQYF
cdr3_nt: TGTGCCAGCAGCCGAGATGATACGCAGTATTTT